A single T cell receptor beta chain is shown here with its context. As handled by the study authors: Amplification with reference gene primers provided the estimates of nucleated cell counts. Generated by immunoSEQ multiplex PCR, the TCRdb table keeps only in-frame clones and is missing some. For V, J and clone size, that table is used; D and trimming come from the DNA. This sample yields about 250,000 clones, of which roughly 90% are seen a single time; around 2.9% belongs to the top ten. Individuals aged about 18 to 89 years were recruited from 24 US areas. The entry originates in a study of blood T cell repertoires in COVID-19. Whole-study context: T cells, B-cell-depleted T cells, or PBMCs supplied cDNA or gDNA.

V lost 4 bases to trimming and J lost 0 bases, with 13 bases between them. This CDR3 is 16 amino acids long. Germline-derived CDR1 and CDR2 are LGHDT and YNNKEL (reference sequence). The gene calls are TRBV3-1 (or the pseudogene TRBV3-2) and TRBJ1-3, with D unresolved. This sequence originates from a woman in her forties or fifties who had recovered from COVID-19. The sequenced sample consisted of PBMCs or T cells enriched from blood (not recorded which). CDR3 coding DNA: TGTGCCAGCAGCCCGTTGGGCCTGAGCTCTGGAAACACCATATATTTT. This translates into CASSPLGLSSGNTIYF.